Below, 4 T cell receptor beta chains from the same sample are listed, as sequenced in a study of blood T cell repertoires in COVID-19. Sequenced by immunoSEQ multiplex PCR; TCRdb stores in-frame clones only, minus some. The sample has some 500,000 clones, more than 75% seen once. The sequencing sample was made of PBMCs or T cells enriched from blood (not recorded which). All receptors derive from a woman aged 40 to 55 who had recovered from COVID-19.

This chain joins TRBV4-3 and TRBJ1-2; no clear D gene. The V end lost 0 bases, the J end lost 3 bases, and 11 bases lay between the germline ends. The CDR3 runs to 15 residues. Germline lookup yields CDR1 LGHNA and CDR2 YSLEER. CDR3 residues: CASSQDLRTDYGYTF. CDR3 bases: TGCGCCAGCAGCCAAGATTTGAGAACAGACTATGGCTACACCTTC.

This chain uses TRBV18 with TRBJ1-2, with 7 bases fitting TRBD1. CDR1 KGHSH and CDR2 LQKENI come from the germline V gene. This CDR3 is built from 16 residues. V lost 2 bases and J lost 4; bases outside the gene matches: 10. CDR3 sequence reads: CASSPSGQGDVYGYTF. In DNA form, the CDR3 reads TGTGCCAGCTCACCATCAGGGCAGGGGGATGTCTATGGCTACACCTTC.

This chain uses TRBV24-1 with TRBJ1-2; 9 bases are shared with TRBD1. Germline V CDR1 and CDR2: KGHDR, SFDVKD. The CDR3 covers 17 residues. V lost 3 bases, J lost 6 bases, and 13 bases stayed unmatched. The chain's CDR3 is CATSDATPQGANDGYTF. DNA of the CDR3: TGTGCCACCAGTGATGCAACTCCACAGGGGGCGAACGATGGCTACACCTTC.

The V gene is TRBV5-1, the J gene TRBJ2-3; 7 bases map to TRBD1. The CDR3 has 15 amino acids. The germline V gene encodes CDR1 SGHRS and CDR2 YFSETQ. Germline trimming cut 4 bases from V and 2 bases from J; bases unmatched to any gene: 7. CDR3 DNA sequence: TGCGCCAGCAGCATAAGACAGGGACACACAGATACGCAGTATTTT. The encoded protein is CASSIRQGHTDTQYF.